This TCR beta chain was sequenced for a study of blood T cell repertoires in COVID-19 (dated by TCRdb to 2020 to 2021). For the wider study: Samples covering the acute and convalescent phases of COVID-19 were provided by collaborators in the United States, Italy and Spain. The repertoires were released in a freely available public database intended as a resource for research on the immune response to SARS-CoV-2. The dataset comprised deeply sampled blood TCRbeta repertoires from subjects exposed to, actively infected with, or recovered from COVID-19. Nearly every sample came with metadata listing a de-identified subject ID, COVID-19 status, age in years and sex. The prospective study material was composed of cDNA or gDNA derived from T cells, B-cell-depleted T cells, or PBMCs. Samples were obtained from the ongoing ImmuneRACE study (first 160 participants) and from some 1,200 subjects provided by 6 global collaborators. HLA class I and class II types, where available, came from metadata supplied by the sample provider rather than from assay-based typing.

The germline V gene supplies CDR1 SGHRS and CDR2 YFSETQ. Unmatched junction bases come to 5, with V trimmed by 4 bases and J by 8 bases. The CDR3 goes from the cysteine to the phenylalanine over 13 residues. Only the CDR3 part of the read is kept: 39 bases, read in frame from the first base. As to this clone: No antigen is known for it. Base qualities were left out, and no much larger clone turns up one base away.

Samples from volunteer blood donors who had recovered from COVID-19 were contributed by a second Seattle source. Whole blood was collected in K2EDTA tubes by collaborating institutions according to the institutions' own protocols. For TCRbeta analysis, collaborators shipped samples as frozen whole blood, isolated PBMCs, or DNA extracted from either of those sample types. Summary of the overall study and its limitations: Clinical and demographic metadata were provided uncurated, with the amount varying by source and participant.

TCRbeta CDR3 regions were amplified from genomic DNA by means of the immunoSEQ Assay, a bias-controlled multiplex PCR. The authors' pipeline ran thus. The number of nucleated cells in each sample was estimated from the amplification of reference gene primers within the assay. Sequence reads were collapsed and filtered to measure the absolute abundance of every unique TCRbeta CDR3 rearrangement. For each sample, productive Simpson clonality was calculated as the square root of Simpson's diversity index over productive rearrangements. TCRdb stores this immuneACCESS table with in-frame sequences only. Part of the clones is absent; in the studies checked, under half of the shortfall reflects unresolved V genes, and no reason is known for the rest. V and J calls and clone size are copied from that table; D and trimming were computed from the DNA. This sample has roughly 280,000 clones in its table, and around 90% of those were observed once. The ten largest clones take up about 2% of the sample.

This chain is built from TRBV5-1 and TRBJ2-1; 8 nucleotides in the junction match TRBD2. Sequences were obtained from peripheral blood. This TCR derives from a woman in her 50s who had recovered from COVID-19. The DNA sequence is given as TGCGCCAGCAGCAGGGGGACTAGAGATGAGCAGTTCTTC. Translated, it reads CASSRGTRDEQFF.